This T cell receptor beta chain was profiled in a study of blood T cell repertoires in COVID-19. Study overall: Sites across the United States, Italy and Spain contributed samples from acute and convalescent COVID-19. PBMCs, B-cell-depleted T cells, or T cells were the source of the cDNA or gDNA that made up the material.

V was clipped by 5 bases and J by 0 bases, with 8 bases between them. The CDR3 covers 13 residues. In germline, CDR1 is SGDLS, CDR2 YYNGEE. This clone was recorded only once. Study processing details: Estimation of nucleated cell counts was performed using reference gene primer amplification. Produced via immunoSEQ multiplex PCR; TCRdb's table is partial and in-frame only. V and J calls and clone size are copied from that table; D and trimming were computed from the DNA. The repertoire holds about 190,000 clones, with under 80% as singletons. The sequencing input was peripheral blood. The sequence was obtained from a woman in her 50s with acute or convalescent COVID-19. The gene calls are TRBV9 and TRBJ1-1; no clear D gene. CDR3 protein: CASSTGMNTEAFF. The CDR3, as DNA: TGTGCCAGCAGTACGGGGATGAACACTGAAGCTTTCTTT.